This T cell receptor (beta chain) came from a study of T cell responses to AZD1222 COVID-19 vaccine. Across the study: Second-dose schedules of about 4 or about 12 weeks were combined. Findings of the study overall: Unmutated regions of variants are reportedly targeted by nearly half of spike-specific TCRs. Repertoire collection took place solely once the T cell response had peaked. There were vaccine-associated CD4 TCRs across spike, dominant at 160-218 and 743-854.

Comment on this clone: The antigen is unknown.

The method was immunoSEQ multiplex PCR; TCRdb's version includes in-frame clones alone and lacks a portion of them. The repertoire has about 120,000 clones, around 90% of them found once; the top ten carry roughly 5%. Specimen: peripheral blood, collected on day 0 of AZD1222 vaccination. The receptor was isolated from an adult in good health.

This CDR3 is CASHGAGTSGANVLTF. For the CDR3, the DNA is TGTGCCAGCCACGGGGCCGGGACCTCTGGGGCCAACGTCCTGACTTTC. The genes are TRBV28 and TRBJ2-6; D is tentatively TRBD1 or TRBD2 (5 bases each). Looked up from germline, CDR1 is MDHEN and CDR2 is SYDVKM. The CDR3 length is 16 residues. Trimming shortened V by 8 bases and J by 0 bases, and 14 bases separated the two germline ends.